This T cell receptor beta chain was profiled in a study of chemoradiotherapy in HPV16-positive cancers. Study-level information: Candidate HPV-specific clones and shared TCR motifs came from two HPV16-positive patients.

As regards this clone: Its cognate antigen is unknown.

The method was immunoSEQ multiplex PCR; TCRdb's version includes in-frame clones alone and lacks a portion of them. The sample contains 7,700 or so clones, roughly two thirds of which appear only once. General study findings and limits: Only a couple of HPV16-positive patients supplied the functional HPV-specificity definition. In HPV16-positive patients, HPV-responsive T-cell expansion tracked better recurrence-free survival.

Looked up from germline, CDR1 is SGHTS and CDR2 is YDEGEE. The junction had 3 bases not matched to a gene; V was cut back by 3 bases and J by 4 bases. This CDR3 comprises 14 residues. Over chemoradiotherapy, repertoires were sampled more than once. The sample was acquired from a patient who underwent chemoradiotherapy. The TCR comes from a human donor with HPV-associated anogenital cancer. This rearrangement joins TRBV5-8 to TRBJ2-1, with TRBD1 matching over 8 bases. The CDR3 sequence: CASSSDRAYNEQFF. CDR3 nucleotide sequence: TGTGCCAGCAGCTCGGACAGGGCATACAATGAGCAGTTCTTC.